These 8 T cell receptor beta chains originate from one sample sequenced in a study of T cells in Graves' hyperthyroidism and ophthalmopathy. Authors of the study amplified TCR beta CDR3 regions from RNA transcripts. The primer set for the first-round RT-PCR of the TCR CDR3 was HTBI. A single record per CDR3 protein comes from TCRdb applying MiXCR to the multiplex PCR reads. The sample includes 450,000 to 600,000 distinct CDR3 sequences, 12% to 15% seen only once; the top ten take 14%. The sequenced sample was blood. Receptor source: a woman aged 35 to 49 with Graves' hyperthyroidism.

This clonotype turned up a few times. The rearrangement links TRBV6-1 to TRBJ2-2; D possibly corresponds to TRBD2 (7 bases). CDR3 length: 15 amino acids. The V gene's germline CDR1 is MNHNS and CDR2 SASEGT. V was shortened by 5 bases and J by 7 bases, with 17 bases between the two germline ends. The chain's CDR3 is CASSIRRGAIGELFF. CDR3 bases: TGTGCCAGCAGTATCCGTCGGGGGGCGATCGGGGAGCTGTTTTTT.

This clonotype was seen once. This rearrangement joins TRBV5-4 to TRBJ1-2, with 8 bases identical to TRBD1. V was clipped by 5 bases and J by 4 bases; unmatched bases: 7. The CDR3 spans 14 residues. CDR1 SGHNT and CDR2 YYREEE come from the germline V gene (reference sequence). The CDR3 is CASRDGQGVYGYTF. The CDR3 nucleotides are TGTGCCAGCAGAGATGGACAGGGCGTCTATGGCTACACCTTC.

The chain carries TRBV5-1 and TRBJ2-5; no reliable D call. The V end lost 0 bases, the J end lost 4 bases, and 13 bases lay between the germline ends. Germline V CDR1 and CDR2: SGHRS, YFSETQ. The CDR3 spans 15 residues. CDR3 residues: CASSLGARHGETQYF. In DNA form, the CDR3 reads TGCGCCAGCAGCTTGGGGGCTAGGCACGGAGAGACCCAGTACTTC. Full variable domain (outside the CDR3, taken from reference TRBV5-1 and TRBJ2-5): KAGVTQTPRYLIKTRGQQVTLSCSPISGHRSVSWYQQTPGQGLQFLFEYFSETQRNKGNFPGRFSGRQFSNSRSEMNVSTLELGDSALYLCASSLGARHGETQYFGPGTRLLVL.

This clonotype was detected a few times. The chain employs TRBV29-1 and TRBJ2-1, with TRBD2 identical over 11 bases. Germline V gives CDR1 SQVTM, CDR2 ANQGSEA. Losses at the gene ends were 3 bases for V and 0 bases for J; bases not matched to a gene: 7. The length of the CDR3 is 17 residues. The CDR3 DNA reads as TGCAGCGTTGAGGGACTAGCGGTACATAGCTCCTACAATGAGCAGTTCTTC. Protein sequence: CSVEGLAVHSSYNEQFF.

This clonotype was observed many times. V usage is TRBV2 and J usage is TRBJ2-3; 7 bases map to TRBD1. CDR1 is SNHLY and CDR2 is FYNNEI in the germline V gene. V dropped 2 bases and J dropped 5; count of bases not matched to a gene: 10. This CDR3 has 16 residues. The CDR3 nucleotides are TGTGCCAGCAGTGAAAGTATAGGGGGCGATGGAGATACGCAGTATTTT. Translation: CASSESIGGDGDTQYF.

This clonotype was observed many times. The chain is built from TRBV5-1 and TRBJ2-3; TRBD1 is a possible D gene (6 bases). Germline assignment: CDR1 SGHRS and CDR2 YFSETQ. Trimming cost V 2 bases and J 0 bases, with 13 bases left between them. CDR3 length equals 16 residues. The CDR3 loop is CASSFGQLPSTDTQYF. CDR3 coding DNA: TGCGCCAGCAGCTTCGGACAGCTGCCTAGCACAGATACGCAGTATTTT.

This clonotype was seen a few times. The rearrangement uses TRBV28 and TRBJ2-1, with D maybe TRBD2 (6 bases). The CDR3 spans 15 residues. Germline V lookup: CDR1 MDHEN, CDR2 SYDVKM. Trimming removed 3 bases at V and 4 bases at J, with 13 bases between. CDR3 bases: TGTGCCAGCAGTTTGGGACTGCCGTTGTACAATGAGCAGTTCTTC. Its translation: CASSLGLPLYNEQFF. Drawing the rest from reference TRBV28 and TRBJ2-1, the complete variable domain is DVKVTQSSRYLVKRTGEKVFLECVQDMDHENMFWYRQDPGLGLRLIYFSYDVKMKEKGDIPEGYSVSREKKERFSLILESASTNQTSMYLCASSLGLPLYNEQFFGPGTRLTVL.

This clonotype has ten or more counts. This chain joins TRBV28 and TRBJ1-5; D remains unclear. Germline V lookup: CDR1 MDHEN, CDR2 SYDVKM. This CDR3 contains 14 residues. V was shortened by 7 bases and J by 0 bases, with 10 bases between the two germline ends. The CDR3 spells CASKQAYSNQPQHF. Here the CDR3 DNA reads TGTGCCAGCAAGCAGGCCTATAGCAATCAGCCCCAGCATTTT.